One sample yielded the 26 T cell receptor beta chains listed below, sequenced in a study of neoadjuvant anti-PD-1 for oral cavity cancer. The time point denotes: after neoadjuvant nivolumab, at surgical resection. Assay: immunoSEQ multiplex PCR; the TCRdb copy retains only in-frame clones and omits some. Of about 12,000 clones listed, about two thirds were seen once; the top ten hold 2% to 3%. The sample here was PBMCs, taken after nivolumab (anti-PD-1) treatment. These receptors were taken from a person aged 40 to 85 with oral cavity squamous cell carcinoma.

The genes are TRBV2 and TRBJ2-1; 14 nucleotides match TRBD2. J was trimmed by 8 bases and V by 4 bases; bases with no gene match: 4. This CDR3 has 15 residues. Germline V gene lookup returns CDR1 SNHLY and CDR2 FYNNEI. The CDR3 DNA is TGTGCCAGCAGTGGGGGACTAGCGGGAGTCGATGAGCAGTTCTTC. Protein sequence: CASSGGLAGVDEQFF.

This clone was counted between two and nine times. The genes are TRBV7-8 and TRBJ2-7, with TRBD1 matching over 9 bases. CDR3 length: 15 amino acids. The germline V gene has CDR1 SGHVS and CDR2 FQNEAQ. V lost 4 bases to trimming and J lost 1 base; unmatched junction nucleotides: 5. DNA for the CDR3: TGTGCCAGCAGCTCCCCGGGACAGGGTTCCTACGAGCAGTACTTC. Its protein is CASSSPGQGSYEQYF.

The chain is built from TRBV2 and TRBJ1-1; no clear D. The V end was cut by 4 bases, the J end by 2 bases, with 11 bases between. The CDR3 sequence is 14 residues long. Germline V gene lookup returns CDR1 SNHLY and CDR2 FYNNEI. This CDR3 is CASSVDGINTEAFF. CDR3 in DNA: TGTGCCAGCAGTGTAGACGGAATTAACACTGAAGCTTTCTTT. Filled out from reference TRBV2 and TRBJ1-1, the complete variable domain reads EPEVTQTPSHQVTQMGQEVILRCVPISNHLYFYWYRQILGQKVEFLVSFYNNEISEKSEIFDDQFSVERPDGSNFTLKIRSTKLEDSAMYFCASSVDGINTEAFFGQGTRLTVV.

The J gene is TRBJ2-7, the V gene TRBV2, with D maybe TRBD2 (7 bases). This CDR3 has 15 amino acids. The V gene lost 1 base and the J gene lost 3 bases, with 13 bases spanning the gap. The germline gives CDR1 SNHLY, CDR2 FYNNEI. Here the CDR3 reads CASSEGRGGYYEQYF. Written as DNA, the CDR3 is TGTGCCAGCAGTGAAGGGAGGGGGGGGTACTACGAGCAGTACTTC.

Written as DNA, the CDR3 is TGCAGCGTTCTGGGCCAAGAGCGGGGGATGAACACTGAAGCTTTCTTT. It codes for CSVLGQERGMNTEAFF. The V call is TRBV29-1, the J call TRBJ1-1, with D tentatively TRBD1 (5 bases). Germline V lookup: CDR1 SQVTM, CDR2 ANQGSEA. V shed 5 bases and J shed 0 bases, with 19 bases lying between them. The CDR3 has 16 amino acids.

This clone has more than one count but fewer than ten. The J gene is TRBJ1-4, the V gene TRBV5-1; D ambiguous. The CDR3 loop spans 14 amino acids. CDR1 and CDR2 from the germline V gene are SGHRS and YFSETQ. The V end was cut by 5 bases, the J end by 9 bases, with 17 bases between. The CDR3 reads CASSLRFEQQKLFF. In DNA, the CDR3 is TGCGCCAGCAGTCTCCGGTTCGAGCAGCAAAAACTGTTTTTT.

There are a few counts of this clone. The CDR3 DNA sequence: TGTGCCAGTAGTATGGGTCACTCTGGGGCCAACGTCCTGACTTTC. It encodes CASSMGHSGANVLTF. The rearrangement uses TRBV19 and TRBJ2-6; no clear D gene. Germline V CDR1 and CDR2: LNHDA, SQIVND (reference sequence). This CDR3 contains 15 residues. Trimming pared 3 bases from V and 0 bases from J, leaving 6 bases between.

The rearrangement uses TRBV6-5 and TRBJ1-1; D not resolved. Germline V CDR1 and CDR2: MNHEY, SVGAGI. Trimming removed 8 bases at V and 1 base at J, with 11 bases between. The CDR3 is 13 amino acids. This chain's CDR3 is CASRFQANTEAFF. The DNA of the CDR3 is TGTGCCAGCCGGTTCCAGGCGAACACTGAAGCTTTCTTT.

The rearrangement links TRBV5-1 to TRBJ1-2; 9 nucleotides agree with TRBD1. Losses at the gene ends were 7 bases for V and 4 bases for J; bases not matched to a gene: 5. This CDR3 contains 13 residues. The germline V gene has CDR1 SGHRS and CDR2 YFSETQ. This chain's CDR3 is CASGQGLLYGYTF. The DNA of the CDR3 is TGCGCCAGCGGACAGGGGCTCCTCTATGGCTACACCTTC.

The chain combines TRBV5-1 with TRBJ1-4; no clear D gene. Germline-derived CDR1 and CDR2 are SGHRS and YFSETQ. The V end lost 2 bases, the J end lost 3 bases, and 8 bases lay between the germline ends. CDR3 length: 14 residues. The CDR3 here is CASSLRTSNEKLFF. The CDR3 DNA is TGCGCCAGCAGCTTACGAACTTCTAATGAAAAACTGTTTTTT.

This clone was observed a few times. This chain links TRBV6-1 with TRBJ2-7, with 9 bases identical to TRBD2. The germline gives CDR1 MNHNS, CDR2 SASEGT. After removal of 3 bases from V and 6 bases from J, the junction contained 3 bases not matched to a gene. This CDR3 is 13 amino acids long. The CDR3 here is CASSDGTSFEQYF. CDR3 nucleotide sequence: TGTGCCAGCAGTGATGGGACTAGCTTCGAGCAGTACTTC.

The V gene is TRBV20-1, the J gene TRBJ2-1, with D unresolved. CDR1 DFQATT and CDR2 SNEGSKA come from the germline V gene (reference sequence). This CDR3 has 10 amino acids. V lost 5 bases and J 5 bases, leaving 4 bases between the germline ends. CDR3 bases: TGCAGTGCTGCGGACAATGAGCAGTTCTTC. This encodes CSAADNEQFF.

CDR3 sequence (DNA): TGTGCCATCACCATACAGGGTGCACGGGGCTACACCTTC. As protein: CAITIQGARGYTF. The chain employs TRBV10-3 and TRBJ1-2, with a possible D match to TRBD1 (6 bases). The CDR3 totals 13 residues. V lost 7 bases and J 8 bases, leaving 17 bases between the germline ends. The germline V gene encodes CDR1 ENHRY and CDR2 SYGVKD.

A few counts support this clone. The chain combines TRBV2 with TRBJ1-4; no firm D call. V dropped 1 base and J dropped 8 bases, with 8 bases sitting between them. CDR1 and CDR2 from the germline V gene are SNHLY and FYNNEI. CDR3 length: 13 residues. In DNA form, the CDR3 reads TGTGCCAGCAGTGAAGTGTTAGGGGAAAAACTGTTTTTT. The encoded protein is CASSEVLGEKLFF. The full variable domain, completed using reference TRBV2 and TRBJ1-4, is EPEVTQTPSHQVTQMGQEVILRCVPISNHLYFYWYRQILGQKVEFLVSFYNNEISEKSEIFDDQFSVERPDGSNFTLKIRSTKLEDSAMYFCASSEVLGEKLFFGSGTQLSVL.

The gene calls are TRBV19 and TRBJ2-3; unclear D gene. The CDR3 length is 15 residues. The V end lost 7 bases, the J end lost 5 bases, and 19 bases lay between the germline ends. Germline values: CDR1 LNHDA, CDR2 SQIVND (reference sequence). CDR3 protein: CASTPAGERRDTQYF. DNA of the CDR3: TGTGCCAGTACCCCTGCTGGAGAACGTAGAGATACGCAGTATTTT.

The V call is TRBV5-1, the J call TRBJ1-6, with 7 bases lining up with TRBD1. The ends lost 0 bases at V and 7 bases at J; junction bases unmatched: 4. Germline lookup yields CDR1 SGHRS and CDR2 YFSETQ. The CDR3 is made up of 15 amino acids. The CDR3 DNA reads TGCGCCAGCAGCTTGGGGTCAGGGGGGAATTCACCCCTCCACTTT. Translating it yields CASSLGSGGNSPLHF.

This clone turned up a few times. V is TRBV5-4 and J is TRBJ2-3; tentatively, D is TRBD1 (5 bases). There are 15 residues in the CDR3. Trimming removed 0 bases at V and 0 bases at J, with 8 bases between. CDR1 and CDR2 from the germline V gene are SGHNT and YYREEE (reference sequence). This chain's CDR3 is CASSLGTPSTDTQYF. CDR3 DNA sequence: TGTGCCAGCAGCTTGGGGACACCGAGCACAGATACGCAGTATTTT. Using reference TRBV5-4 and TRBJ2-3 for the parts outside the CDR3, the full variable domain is ETGVTQSPTHLIKTRGQQVTLRCSSQSGHNTVSWYQQALGQGPQFIFQYYREEENGRGNFPPRFSGLQFPNYSSELNVNALELDDSALYLCASSLGTPSTDTQYFGPGTRLTVL.

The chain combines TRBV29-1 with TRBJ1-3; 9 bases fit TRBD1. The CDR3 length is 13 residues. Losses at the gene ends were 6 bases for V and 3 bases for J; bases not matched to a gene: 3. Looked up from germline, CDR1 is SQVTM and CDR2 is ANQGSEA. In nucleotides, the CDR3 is TGCAGCGTGGGGACAGGGATTGGAAACACCATATATTTT. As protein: CSVGTGIGNTIYF.

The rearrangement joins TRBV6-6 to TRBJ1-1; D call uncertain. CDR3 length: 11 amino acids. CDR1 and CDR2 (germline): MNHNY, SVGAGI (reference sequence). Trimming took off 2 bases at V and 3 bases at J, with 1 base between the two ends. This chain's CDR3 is CASSYDTEAFF. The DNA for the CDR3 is TGTGCCAGCAGTTACGACACTGAAGCTTTCTTT.

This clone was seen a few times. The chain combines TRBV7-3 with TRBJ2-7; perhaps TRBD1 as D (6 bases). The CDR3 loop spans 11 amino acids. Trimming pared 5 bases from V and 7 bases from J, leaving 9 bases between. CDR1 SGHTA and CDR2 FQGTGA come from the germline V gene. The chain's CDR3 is CASSGQLEQYF. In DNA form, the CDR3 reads TGTGCCAGCAGCGGACAGTTAGAGCAGTACTTC.

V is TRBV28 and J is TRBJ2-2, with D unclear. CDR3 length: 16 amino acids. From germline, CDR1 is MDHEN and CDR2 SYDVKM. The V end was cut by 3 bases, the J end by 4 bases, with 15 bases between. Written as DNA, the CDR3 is TGTGCCAGCAGTTTCGGTTTTAGGACGAGCACCGGGGAGCTGTTTTTT. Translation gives CASSFGFRTSTGELFF.

The CDR3 DNA follows: TGTGCCAGCAGTTACTCTGTGAACACTGAAGCTTTCTTT. Translation gives CASSYSVNTEAFF. The chain carries TRBV6-5 and TRBJ1-1; D is unresolved. CDR1 MNHEY and CDR2 SVGAGI come from the germline V gene. V shed 0 bases and J shed 0 bases, with 2 bases lying between them. The length of the CDR3 is 13 residues.

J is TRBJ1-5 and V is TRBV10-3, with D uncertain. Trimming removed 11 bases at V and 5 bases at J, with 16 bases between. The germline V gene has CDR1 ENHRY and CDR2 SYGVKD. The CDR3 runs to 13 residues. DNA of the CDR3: TGTGCCGCGCAGCTAGACTCCGATCAGCCCCAGCATTTT. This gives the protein CAAQLDSDQPQHF.

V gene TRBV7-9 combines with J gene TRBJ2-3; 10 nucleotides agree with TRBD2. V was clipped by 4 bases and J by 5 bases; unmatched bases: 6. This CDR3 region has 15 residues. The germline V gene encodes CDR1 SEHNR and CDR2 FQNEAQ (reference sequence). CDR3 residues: CASSWLAGAGDTQYF. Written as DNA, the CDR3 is TGTGCCAGCAGCTGGCTAGCGGGAGCTGGAGATACGCAGTATTTT.

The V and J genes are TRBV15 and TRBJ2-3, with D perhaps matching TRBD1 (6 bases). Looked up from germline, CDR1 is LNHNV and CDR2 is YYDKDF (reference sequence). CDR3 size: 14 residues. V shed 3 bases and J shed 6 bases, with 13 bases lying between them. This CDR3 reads CATSRSPGADTQYF. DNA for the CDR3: TGTGCCACCAGCAGGTCCCCAGGGGCGGATACGCAGTATTTT. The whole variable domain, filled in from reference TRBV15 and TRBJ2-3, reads DAMVIQNPRYQVTQFGKPVTLSCSQTLNHNVMYWYQQKSSQAPKLLFHYYDKDFNNEADTPDNFQSRRPNTSFCFLDIRSPGLGDTAMYLCATSRSPGADTQYFGPGTRLTVL.

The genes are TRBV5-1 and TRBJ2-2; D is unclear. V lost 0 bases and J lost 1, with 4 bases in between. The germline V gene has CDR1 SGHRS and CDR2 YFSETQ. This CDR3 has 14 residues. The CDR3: CASSLAQNTGELFF. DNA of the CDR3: TGCGCCAGCAGCTTGGCACAGAACACCGGGGAGCTGTTTTTT.